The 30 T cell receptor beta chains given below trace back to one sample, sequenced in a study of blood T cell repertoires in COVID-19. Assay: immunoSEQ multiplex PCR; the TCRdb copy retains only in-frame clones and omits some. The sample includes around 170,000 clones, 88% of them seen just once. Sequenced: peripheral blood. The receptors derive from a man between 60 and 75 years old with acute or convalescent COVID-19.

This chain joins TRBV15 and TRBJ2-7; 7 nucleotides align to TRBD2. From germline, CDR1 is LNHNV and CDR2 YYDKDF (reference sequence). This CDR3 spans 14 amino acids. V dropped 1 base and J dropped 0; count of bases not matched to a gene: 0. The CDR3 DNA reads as TGTGCCACCAGCAGAGGCGGGAGCTCCTACGAGCAGTACTTC. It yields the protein CATSRGGSSYEQYF.

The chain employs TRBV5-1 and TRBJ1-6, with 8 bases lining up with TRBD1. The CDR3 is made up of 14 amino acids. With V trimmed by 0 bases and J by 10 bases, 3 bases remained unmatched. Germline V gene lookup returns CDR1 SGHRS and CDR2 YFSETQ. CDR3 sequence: CASSLDDRGSPLHF. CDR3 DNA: TGCGCCAGCAGCTTGGATGACAGGGGCTCACCCCTCCACTTT.

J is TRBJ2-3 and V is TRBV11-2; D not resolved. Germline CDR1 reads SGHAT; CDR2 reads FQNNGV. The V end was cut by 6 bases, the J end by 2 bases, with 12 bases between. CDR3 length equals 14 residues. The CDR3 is CASRAAINTDTQYF. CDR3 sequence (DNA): TGTGCCAGCAGGGCGGCGATAAACACAGATACGCAGTATTTT.

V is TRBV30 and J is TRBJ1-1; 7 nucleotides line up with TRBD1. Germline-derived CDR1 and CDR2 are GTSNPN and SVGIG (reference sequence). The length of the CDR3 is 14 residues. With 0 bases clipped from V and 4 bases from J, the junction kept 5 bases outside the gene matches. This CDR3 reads CAWSVGGGATEAFF. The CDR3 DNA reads TGTGCCTGGAGTGTAGGGGGCGGAGCCACTGAAGCTTTCTTT.

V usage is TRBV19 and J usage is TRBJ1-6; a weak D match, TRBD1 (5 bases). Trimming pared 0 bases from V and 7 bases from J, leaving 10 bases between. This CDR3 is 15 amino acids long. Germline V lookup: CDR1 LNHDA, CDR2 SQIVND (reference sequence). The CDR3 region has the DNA TGTGCCAGTAGTATAGATCCCAGGGAAAATTCACCCCTCCACTTT. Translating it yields CASSIDPRENSPLHF.

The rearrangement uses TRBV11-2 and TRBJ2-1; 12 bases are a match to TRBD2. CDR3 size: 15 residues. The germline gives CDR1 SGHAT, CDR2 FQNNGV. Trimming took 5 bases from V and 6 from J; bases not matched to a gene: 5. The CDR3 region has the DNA TGTGCCAGCAGCAATCTAGCGGGAGGGCTCAATGAGCAGTTCTTC. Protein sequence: CASSNLAGGLNEQFF.

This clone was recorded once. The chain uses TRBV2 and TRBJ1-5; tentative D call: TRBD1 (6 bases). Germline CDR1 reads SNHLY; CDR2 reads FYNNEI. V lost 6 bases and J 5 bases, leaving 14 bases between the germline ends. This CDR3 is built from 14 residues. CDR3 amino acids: CASSHDRRHQPQHF. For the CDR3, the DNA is TGTGCCAGCAGCCACGACAGGAGGCATCAGCCCCAGCATTTT. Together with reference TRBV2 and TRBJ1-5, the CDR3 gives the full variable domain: EPEVTQTPSHQVTQMGQEVILRCVPISNHLYFYWYRQILGQKVEFLVSFYNNEISEKSEIFDDQFSVERPDGSNFTLKIRSTKLEDSAMYFCASSHDRRHQPQHFGDGTRLSIL.

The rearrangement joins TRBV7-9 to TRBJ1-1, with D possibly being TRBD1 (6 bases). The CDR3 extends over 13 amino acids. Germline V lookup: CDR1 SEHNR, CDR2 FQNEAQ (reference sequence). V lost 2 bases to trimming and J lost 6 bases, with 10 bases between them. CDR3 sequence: CASSLQGSAEAFF. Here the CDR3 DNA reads TGTGCCAGCAGCTTACAGGGGTCGGCTGAAGCTTTCTTT.

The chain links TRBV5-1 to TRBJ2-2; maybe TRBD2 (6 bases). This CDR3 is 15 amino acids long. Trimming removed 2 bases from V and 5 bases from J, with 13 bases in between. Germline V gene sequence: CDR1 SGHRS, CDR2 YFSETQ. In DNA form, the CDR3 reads TGCGCCAGCAGCTTTGGAGGTCGGGGGACCGGGGAGCTGTTTTTT. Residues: CASSFGGRGTGELFF.

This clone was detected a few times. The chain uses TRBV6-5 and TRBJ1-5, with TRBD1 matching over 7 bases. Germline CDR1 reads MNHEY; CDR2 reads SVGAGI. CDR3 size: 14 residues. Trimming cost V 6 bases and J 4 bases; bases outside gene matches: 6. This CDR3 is CASSWGQSNQPQHF. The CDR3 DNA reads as TGTGCCAGCAGCTGGGGACAGTCTAATCAGCCCCAGCATTTT.

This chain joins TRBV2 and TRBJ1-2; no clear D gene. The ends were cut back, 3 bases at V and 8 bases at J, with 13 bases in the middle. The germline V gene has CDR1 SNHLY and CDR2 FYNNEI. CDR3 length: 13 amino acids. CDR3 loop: CASSDHRKEGYTF. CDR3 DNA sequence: TGTGCCAGCAGTGATCACAGAAAGGAAGGCTACACCTTC.

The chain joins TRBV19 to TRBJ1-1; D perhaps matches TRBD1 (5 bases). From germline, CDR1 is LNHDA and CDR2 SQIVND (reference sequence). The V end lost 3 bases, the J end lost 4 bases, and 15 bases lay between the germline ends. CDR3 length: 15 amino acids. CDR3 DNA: TGTGCCAGTAGTATCCTCAGGGCAAAGGGCACTGAAGCTTTCTTT. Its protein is CASSILRAKGTEAFF.

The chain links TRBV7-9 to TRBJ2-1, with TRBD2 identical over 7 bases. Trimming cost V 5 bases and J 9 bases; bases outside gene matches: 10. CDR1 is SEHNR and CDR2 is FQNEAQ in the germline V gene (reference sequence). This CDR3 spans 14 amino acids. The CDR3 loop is CASSHVTGEGEQFF. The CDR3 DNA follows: TGTGCCAGCAGCCACGTCACCGGGGAGGGTGAGCAGTTCTTC.

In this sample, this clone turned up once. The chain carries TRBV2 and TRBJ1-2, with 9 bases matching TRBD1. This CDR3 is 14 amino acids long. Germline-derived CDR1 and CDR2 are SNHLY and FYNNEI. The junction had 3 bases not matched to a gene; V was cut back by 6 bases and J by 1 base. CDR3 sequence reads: CASSETGGNYGYTF. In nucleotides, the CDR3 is TGTGCCAGCAGCGAGACAGGGGGTAACTATGGCTACACCTTC.

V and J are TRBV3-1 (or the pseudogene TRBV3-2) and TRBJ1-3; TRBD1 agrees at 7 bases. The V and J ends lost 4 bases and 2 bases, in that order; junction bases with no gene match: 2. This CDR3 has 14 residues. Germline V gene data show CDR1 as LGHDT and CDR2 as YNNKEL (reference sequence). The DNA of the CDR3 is TGTGCCAGCAGCCGAGGGACAGCTGGAAACACCATATATTTT. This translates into CASSRGTAGNTIYF.

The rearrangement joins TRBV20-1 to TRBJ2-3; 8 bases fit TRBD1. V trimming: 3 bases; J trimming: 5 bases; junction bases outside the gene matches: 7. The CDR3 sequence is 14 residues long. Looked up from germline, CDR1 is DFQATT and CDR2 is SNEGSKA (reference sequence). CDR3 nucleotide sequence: TGCAGTGCTAGTCCACAGGGGGTCCTAGATACGCAGTATTTT. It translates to CSASPQGVLDTQYF.

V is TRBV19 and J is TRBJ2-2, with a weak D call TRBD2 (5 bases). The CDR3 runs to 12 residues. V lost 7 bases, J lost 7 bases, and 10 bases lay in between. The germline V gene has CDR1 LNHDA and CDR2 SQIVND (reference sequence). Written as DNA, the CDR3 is TGTGCCAGTACCCCGGGGTACGGGGAGCTGTTTTTT. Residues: CASTPGYGELFF.

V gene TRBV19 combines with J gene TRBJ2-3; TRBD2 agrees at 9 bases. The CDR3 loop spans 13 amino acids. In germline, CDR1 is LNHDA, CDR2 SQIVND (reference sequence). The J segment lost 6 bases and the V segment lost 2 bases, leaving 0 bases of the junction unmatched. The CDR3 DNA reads TGTGCCAGTAGTATAAGCGGGAGGGATACGCAGTATTTT. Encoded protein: CASSISGRDTQYF.

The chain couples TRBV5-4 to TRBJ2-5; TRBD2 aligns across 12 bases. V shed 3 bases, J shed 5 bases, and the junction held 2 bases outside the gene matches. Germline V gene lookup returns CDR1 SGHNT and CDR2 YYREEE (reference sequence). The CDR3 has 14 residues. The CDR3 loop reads CASSSSGREETQYF. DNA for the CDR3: TGTGCCAGCAGCTCTAGCGGGAGGGAGGAGACCCAGTACTTC.

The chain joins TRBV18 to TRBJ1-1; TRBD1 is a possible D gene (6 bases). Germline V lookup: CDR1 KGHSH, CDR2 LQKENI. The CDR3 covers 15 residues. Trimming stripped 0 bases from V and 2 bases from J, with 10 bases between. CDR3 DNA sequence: TGTGCCAGCTCACCACCGGCCAGGGGTAACACTGAAGCTTTCTTT. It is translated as CASSPPARGNTEAFF.

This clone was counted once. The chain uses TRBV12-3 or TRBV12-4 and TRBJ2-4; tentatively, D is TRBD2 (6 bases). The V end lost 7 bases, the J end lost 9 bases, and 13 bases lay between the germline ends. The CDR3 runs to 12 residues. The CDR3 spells CASTKARGIQYF. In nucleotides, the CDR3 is TGTGCCAGCACCAAAGCGCGGGGCATTCAGTACTTC.

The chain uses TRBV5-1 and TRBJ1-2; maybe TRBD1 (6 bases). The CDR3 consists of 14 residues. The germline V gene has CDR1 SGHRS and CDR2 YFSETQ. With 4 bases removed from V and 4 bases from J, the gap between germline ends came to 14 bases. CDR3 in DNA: TGCGCCAGCAGCAATACAGGGAACCTCTATGGCTACACCTTC. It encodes CASSNTGNLYGYTF. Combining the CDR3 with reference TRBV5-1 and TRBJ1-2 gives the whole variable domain KAGVTQTPRYLIKTRGQQVTLSCSPISGHRSVSWYQQTPGQGLQFLFEYFSETQRNKGNFPGRFSGRQFSNSRSEMNVSTLELGDSALYLCASSNTGNLYGYTFGSGTRLTVV.

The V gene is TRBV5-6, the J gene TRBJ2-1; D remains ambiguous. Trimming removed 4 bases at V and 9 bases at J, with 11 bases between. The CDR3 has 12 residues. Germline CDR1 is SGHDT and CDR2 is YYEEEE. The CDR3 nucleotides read TGTGCCAGCAGCGTTGGGTCAGGTGAGCAGTTCTTC. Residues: CASSVGSGEQFF.

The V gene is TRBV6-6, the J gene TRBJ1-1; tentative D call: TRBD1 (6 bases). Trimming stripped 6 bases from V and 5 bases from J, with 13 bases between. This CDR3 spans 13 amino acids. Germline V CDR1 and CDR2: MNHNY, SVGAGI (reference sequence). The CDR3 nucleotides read TGTGCCAGCAGCCGCAGGGGAGAGACTGAAGCTTTCTTT. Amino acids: CASSRRGETEAFF.

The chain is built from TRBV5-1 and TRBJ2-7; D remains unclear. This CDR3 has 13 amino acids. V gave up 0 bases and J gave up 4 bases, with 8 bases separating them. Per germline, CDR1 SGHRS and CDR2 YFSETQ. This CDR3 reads CASSLASPYEQYF. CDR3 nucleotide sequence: TGCGCCAGCAGCTTGGCTTCCCCTTACGAGCAGTACTTC.

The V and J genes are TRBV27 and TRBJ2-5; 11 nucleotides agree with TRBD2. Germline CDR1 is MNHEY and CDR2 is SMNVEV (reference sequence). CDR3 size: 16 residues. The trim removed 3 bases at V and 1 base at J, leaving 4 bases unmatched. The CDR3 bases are TGTGCCAGCAGTTTCTTGGGGACTAGCGGCCAAGAGACCCAGTACTTC. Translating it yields CASSFLGTSGQETQYF.

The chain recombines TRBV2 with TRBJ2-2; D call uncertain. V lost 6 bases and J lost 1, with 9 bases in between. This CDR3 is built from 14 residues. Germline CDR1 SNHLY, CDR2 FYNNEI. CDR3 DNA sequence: TGTGCCAGCAGGGTAGTTGTGAACACCGGGGAGCTGTTTTTT. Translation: CASRVVVNTGELFF.

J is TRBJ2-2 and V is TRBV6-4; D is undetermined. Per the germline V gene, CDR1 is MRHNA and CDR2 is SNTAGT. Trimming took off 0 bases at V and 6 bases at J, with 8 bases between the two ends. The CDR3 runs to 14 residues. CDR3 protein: CASSDSMAAGELFF. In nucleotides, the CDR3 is TGTGCCAGCAGTGACTCGATGGCGGCCGGGGAGCTGTTTTTT.

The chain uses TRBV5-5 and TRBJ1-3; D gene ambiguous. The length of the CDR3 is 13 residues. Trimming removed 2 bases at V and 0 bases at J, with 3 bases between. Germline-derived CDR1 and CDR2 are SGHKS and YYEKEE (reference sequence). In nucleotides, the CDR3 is TGTGCCAGCAGCTTCAGCTCTGGAAACACCATATATTTT. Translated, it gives CASSFSSGNTIYF.

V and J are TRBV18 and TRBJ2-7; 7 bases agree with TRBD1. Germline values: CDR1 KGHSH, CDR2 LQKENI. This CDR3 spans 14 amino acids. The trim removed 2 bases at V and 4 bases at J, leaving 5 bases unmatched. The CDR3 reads CASSPVPGGYEQYF. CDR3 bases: TGTGCCAGCTCACCAGTTCCAGGGGGATACGAGCAGTACTTC.